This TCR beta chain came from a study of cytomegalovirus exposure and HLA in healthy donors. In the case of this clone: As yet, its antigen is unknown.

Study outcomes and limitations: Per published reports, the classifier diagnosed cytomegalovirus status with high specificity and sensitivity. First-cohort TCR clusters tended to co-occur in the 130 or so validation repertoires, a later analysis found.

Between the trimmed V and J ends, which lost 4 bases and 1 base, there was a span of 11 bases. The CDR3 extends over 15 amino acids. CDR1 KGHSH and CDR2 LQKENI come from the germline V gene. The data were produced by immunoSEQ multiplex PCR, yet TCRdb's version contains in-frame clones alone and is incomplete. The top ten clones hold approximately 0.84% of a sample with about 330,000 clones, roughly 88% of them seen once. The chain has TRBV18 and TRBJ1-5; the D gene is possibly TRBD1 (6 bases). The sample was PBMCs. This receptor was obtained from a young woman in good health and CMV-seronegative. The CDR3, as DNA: TGTGCCAGCTCACGGACTGGACAGAGCAATCAGCCCCAGCATTTT. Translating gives CASSRTGQSNQPQHF.